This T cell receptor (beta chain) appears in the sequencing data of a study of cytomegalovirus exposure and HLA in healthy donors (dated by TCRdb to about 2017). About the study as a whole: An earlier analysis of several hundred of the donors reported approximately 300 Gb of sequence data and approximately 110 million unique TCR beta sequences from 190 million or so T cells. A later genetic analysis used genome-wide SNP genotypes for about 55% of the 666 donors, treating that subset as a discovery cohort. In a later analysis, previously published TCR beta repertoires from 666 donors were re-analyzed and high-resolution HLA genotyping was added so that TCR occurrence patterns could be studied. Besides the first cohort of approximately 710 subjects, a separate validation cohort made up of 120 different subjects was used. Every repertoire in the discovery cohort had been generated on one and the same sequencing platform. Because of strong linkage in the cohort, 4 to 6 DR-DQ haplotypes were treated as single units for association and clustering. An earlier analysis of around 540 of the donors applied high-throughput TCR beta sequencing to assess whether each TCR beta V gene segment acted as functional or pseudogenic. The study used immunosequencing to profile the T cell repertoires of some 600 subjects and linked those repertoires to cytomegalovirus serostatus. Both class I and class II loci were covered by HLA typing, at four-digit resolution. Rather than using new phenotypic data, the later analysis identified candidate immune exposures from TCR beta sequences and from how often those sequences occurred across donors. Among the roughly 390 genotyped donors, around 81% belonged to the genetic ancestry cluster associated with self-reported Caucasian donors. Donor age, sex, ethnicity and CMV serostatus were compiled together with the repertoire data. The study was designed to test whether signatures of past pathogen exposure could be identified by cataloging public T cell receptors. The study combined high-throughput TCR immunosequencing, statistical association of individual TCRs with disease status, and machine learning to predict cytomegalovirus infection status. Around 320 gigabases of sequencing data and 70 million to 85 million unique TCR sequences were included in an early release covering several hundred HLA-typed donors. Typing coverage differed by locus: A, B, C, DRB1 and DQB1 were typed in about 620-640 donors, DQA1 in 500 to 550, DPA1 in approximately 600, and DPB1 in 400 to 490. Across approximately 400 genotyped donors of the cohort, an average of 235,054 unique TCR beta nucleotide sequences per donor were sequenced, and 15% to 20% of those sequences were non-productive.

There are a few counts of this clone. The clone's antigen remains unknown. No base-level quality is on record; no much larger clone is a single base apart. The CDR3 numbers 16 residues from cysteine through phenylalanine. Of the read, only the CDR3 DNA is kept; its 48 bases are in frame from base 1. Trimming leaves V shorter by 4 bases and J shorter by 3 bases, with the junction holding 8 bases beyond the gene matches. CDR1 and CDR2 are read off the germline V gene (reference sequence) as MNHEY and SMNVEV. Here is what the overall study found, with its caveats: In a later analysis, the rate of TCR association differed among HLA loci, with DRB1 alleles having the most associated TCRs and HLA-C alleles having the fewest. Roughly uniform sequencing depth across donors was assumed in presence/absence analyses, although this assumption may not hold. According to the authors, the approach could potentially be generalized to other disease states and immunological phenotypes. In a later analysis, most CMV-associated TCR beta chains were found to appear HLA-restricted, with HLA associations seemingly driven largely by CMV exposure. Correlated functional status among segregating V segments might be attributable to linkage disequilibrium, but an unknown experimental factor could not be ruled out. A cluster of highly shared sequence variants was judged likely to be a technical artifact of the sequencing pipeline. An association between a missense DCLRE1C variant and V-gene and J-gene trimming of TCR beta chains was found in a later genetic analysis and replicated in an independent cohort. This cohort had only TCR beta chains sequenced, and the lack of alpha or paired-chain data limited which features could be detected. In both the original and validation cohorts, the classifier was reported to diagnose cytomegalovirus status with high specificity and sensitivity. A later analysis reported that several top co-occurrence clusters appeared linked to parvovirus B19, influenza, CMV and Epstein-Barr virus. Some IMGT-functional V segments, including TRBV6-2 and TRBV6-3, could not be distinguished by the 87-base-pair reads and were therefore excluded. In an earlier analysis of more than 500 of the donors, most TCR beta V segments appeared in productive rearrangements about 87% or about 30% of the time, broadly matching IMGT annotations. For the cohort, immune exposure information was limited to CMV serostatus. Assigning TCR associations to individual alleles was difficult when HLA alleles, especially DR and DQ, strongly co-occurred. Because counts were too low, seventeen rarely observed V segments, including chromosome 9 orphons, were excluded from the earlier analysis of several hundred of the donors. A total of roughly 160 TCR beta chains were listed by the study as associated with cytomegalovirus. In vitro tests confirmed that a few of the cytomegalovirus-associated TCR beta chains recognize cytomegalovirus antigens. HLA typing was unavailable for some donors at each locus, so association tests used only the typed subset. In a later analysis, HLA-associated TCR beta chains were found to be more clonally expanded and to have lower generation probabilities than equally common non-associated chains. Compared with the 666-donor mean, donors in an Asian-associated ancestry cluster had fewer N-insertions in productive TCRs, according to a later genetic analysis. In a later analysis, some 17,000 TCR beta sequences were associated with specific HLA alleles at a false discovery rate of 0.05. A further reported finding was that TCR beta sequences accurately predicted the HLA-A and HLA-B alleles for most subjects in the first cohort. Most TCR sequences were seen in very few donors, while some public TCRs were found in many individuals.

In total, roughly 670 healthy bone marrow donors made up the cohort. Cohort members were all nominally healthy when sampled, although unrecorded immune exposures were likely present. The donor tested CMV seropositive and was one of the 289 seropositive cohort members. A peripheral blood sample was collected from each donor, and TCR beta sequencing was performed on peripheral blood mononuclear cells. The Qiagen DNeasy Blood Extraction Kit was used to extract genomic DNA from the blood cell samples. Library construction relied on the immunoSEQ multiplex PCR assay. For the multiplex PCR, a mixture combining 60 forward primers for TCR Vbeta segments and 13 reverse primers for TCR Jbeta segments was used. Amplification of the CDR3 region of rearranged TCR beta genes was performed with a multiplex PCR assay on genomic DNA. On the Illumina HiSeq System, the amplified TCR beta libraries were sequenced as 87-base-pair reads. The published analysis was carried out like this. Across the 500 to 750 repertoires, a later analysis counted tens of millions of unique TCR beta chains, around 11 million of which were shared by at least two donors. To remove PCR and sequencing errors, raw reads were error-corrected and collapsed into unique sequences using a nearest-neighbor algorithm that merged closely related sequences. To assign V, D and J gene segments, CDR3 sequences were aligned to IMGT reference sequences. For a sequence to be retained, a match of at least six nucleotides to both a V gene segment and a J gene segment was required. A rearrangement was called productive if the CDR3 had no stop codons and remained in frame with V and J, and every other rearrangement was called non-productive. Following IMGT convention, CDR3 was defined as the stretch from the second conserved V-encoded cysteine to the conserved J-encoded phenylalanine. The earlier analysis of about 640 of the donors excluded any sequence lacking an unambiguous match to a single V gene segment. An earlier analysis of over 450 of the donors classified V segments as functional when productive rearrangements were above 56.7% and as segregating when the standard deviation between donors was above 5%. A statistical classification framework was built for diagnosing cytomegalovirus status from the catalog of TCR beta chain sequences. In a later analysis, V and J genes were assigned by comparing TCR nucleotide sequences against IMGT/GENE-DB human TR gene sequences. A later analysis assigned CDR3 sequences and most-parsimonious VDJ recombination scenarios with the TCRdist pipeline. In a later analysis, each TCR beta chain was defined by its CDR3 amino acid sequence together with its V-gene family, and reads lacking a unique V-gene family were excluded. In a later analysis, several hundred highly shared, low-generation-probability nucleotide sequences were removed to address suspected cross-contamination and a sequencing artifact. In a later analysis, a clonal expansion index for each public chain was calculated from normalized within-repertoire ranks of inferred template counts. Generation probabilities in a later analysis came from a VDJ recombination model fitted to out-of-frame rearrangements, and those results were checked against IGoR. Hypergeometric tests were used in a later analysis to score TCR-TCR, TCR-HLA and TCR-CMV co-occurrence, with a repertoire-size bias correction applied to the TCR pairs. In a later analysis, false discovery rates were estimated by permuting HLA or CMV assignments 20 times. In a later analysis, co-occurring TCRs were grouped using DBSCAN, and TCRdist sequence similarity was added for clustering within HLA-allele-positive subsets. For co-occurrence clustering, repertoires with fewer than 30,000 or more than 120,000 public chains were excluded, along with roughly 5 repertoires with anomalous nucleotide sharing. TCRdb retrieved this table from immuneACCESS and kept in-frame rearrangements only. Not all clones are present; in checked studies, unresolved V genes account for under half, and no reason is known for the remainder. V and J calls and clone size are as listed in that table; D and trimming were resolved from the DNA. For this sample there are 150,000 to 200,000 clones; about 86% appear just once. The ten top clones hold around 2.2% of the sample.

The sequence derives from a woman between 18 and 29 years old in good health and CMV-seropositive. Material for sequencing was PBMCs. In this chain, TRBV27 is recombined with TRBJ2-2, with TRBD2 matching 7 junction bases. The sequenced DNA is TGTGCCAGCAGTTCCTTGGGGGGGAGAGACACCGGGGAGCTGTTTTTT. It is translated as CASSSLGGRDTGELFF.